The present T cell receptor beta chain was sequenced within a study of shared clonotypes between healthy human individuals. Study-wide points: Sequencing depth was expected to affect clonotype sharing among donors. Sequencing of the sorted subsets was shown by rarefaction to be incomplete despite large depth.

Comment on this clone: Its antigen is undetermined.

The CDR3 contains 16 residues. Trimming shortened V by 3 bases and J by 2 bases, and 16 bases separated the two germline ends. The germline V gene has CDR1 SGHAT and CDR2 FQNNGV. A CD45RA-negative memory subset and a CD45RA+ naive subset were separated from the CD4+ cells. Measured with immunoSEQ multiplex PCR; TCRdb has only the in-frame clones, and not every one. Among almost 750,000 clones listed, about two thirds were seen once. The chain employs TRBV11-2 and TRBJ2-5; D might be TRBD1 (5 bases). The source of this sequence is a woman aged 25 to 39 in good health. Sequenced material: memory CD4+ T cells sorted from blood. Subset meaning: CD45RA-negative fraction. CDR3 region: CASSFTRGATQETQYF. The CDR3 region has the DNA TGTGCCAGCAGCTTCACCCGTGGGGCGACACAAGAGACCCAGTACTTC. The full variable domain, completed using reference TRBV11-2 and TRBJ2-5, is EAGVAQSPRYKIIEKRQSVAFWCNPISGHATLYWYQQILGQGPKLLIQFQNNGVVDDSQLPKDRFSAERLKGVDSTLKIQPAKLEDSAVYLCASSFTRGATQETQYFGPGTRLLVL.